The clone carrying this T cell receptor beta chain was seen many times. TCRdb called the 5' RACE reads again in MiXCR, with one record for every CDR3 protein. The sample lists 55,000 to 65,000 distinct CDR3 sequences; around 15% were seen once. This sample is part of a study of T cells of healthy individuals. V lost 4 bases to trimming and J lost 1 base, with 15 bases between them. From germline, CDR1 is SGHNT and CDR2 YYREEE (reference sequence). The CDR3 has 16 amino acids. This clonotype originated in a human donor in good health. The chain has TRBV5-4 and TRBJ2-1; D is possibly TRBD2 (7 bases). The CDR3, as DNA: TGTGCCAGCAGCCTCGGCGGGGGACAATCCTACAATGAGCAGTTCTTC. This encodes CASSLGGGQSYNEQFF.